The 26 T cell receptor beta chains reported below all come from one sample, sequenced in a study of control samples from healthy donors and cancer patients. Generated by immunoSEQ multiplex PCR, the TCRdb table keeps only in-frame clones and is missing some. Altogether over 150,000 clones are present, 85% to 95% being singletons, with the ten largest covering 1.3% to 1.5%. Material: blood. All receptors come from a woman aged 18 to 35 in good health.

J is TRBJ2-3 and V is TRBV6-5, with D perhaps matching TRBD1 (6 bases). V dropped 6 bases and J dropped 3 bases, with 13 bases sitting between them. CDR3 length: 14 amino acids. Per the germline V gene, CDR1 is MNHEY and CDR2 is SVGAGI. As DNA, the CDR3 is TGTGCCAGCAGGATCAGGGGAACTACAGATACGCAGTATTTT. Its translation: CASRIRGTTDTQYF.

J is TRBJ2-5 and V is TRBV4-2; tentatively, D is TRBD1 or TRBD2 (6 bases each). The V gene lost 0 bases and the J gene lost 5 bases, with 22 bases spanning the gap. Per the germline V gene, CDR1 is LGHNA and CDR2 is YNFKEQ. This CDR3 is built from 18 residues. DNA for the CDR3: TGTGCCAGCAGCCAAGAAGGGGGACTGACCGGAGGTCTTGAGACCCAGTACTTC. It yields the protein CASSQEGGLTGGLETQYF.

This chain links TRBV15 with TRBJ2-4; D remains unclear. V was shortened by 3 bases and J by 4 bases, with 10 bases between the two germline ends. CDR1 LNHNV and CDR2 YYDKDF come from the germline V gene (reference sequence). The CDR3 loop spans 14 amino acids. The chain's CDR3 is CATSSSGSKNIQYF. The DNA for the CDR3 is TGTGCCACCAGCAGTTCCGGGTCTAAAAACATTCAGTACTTC.

This clone is a singleton in its sample. The chain uses TRBV19 and TRBJ1-1, with 7 bases aligning to TRBD1. The V gene's germline CDR1 is LNHDA and CDR2 SQIVND (reference sequence). The junction had 7 bases not matched to a gene; V was cut back by 7 bases and J by 2 bases. The CDR3 is made up of 14 amino acids. The CDR3: CASKPQGPNTEAFF. Written as DNA, the CDR3 is TGTGCCAGTAAACCACAGGGGCCAAACACTGAAGCTTTCTTT. Complete variable domain (other parts from reference TRBV19 and TRBJ1-1): DGGITQSPKYLFRKEGQNVTLSCEQNLNHDAMYWYRQDPGQGLRLIYYSQIVNDFQKGDIAEGYSVSREKKESFPLTVTSAQKNPTAFYLCASKPQGPNTEAFFGQGTRLTVV.

This chain connects TRBV6-2 or TRBV6-3 to TRBJ2-1, with D perhaps TRBD1 (6 bases). Trimming stripped 5 bases from V and 11 bases from J, with 16 bases between. Germline loops: CDR1 MNHEY, CDR2 SVGEGT. CDR3 length: 13 amino acids. The CDR3 loop is CASSTTGTMKQFF. DNA of the CDR3: TGTGCCAGCAGTACGACAGGTACAATGAAGCAGTTCTTC.

The CDR3 DNA is TGTGCCAGCAGACGGGACGCCCGGGAGCTGTTTTTT. This encodes CASRRDARELFF. J is TRBJ2-2 and V is TRBV6-6; D might be TRBD1 or TRBD2, each matching 5 bases. Trimming removed 6 bases at V and 9 bases at J, with 11 bases between. CDR3 size: 12 residues. In germline, CDR1 is MNHNY, CDR2 SVGAGI (reference sequence).

This clone was seen more than once but under ten times. The rearrangement joins TRBV18 to TRBJ1-1, with TRBD1 as a possible D gene (5 bases). Trimming left V 6 bases short and J 1 base short, with 15 bases between. The CDR3 has 15 residues. Germline V gives CDR1 KGHSH, CDR2 LQKENI. CDR3 protein: CASSGLMDTNTEAFF. DNA for the CDR3: TGTGCCAGCTCGGGACTAATGGACACGAACACTGAAGCTTTCTTT.

V gene TRBV2 combines with J gene TRBJ2-6, with D tentatively TRBD2 (6 bases). Trimming stripped 3 bases from V and 3 bases from J, with 18 bases between. The CDR3 runs 18 residues. Germline CDR1 and CDR2: SNHLY and FYNNEI. The CDR3 DNA follows: TGTGCCAGCAGTGATGGGTCTTTTCGGGGAGGTGGGGCCAACGTCCTGACTTTC. Its protein is CASSDGSFRGGGANVLTF.

CDR3 sequence: CASSTTGQTGNQPQHF. Here the CDR3 DNA reads TGTGCCAGTAGTACTACGGGACAAACAGGGAATCAGCCCCAGCATTTT. V is TRBV19 and J is TRBJ1-5; a weak D match, TRBD1 (6 bases). The CDR3 has 16 amino acids. The germline V and J ends were trimmed by 4 bases and 4 bases, with 17 bases remaining between them. The germline V gene has CDR1 LNHDA and CDR2 SQIVND (reference sequence).

The chain combines TRBV6-5 with TRBJ1-5; no firm D call. Trimming removed 2 bases from V and 6 bases from J, with 8 bases in between. This CDR3 spans 13 amino acids. Germline values: CDR1 MNHEY, CDR2 SVGAGI. CDR3 residues: CASSYDGGQPQHF. The CDR3 nucleotides are TGTGCCAGCAGTTACGACGGCGGTCAGCCCCAGCATTTT.

This chain connects TRBV19 to TRBJ2-1, with 8 bases matching TRBD2. The V segment lost 6 bases and the J segment 4 bases; nucleotides outside the gene matches: 8. This CDR3 has 15 residues. The V gene's germline CDR1 is LNHDA and CDR2 SQIVND (reference sequence). The CDR3 nucleotides are TGTGCCAGTAGCACACCGGGGGGGCCATACAATGAGCAGTTCTTC. Translated: CASSTPGGPYNEQFF.

The V call is TRBV27, the J call TRBJ2-2, with D perhaps TRBD1 (5 bases). In germline, CDR1 is MNHEY, CDR2 SMNVEV (reference sequence). The germline V and J ends were trimmed by 3 bases and 6 bases, with 11 bases remaining between them. The CDR3 spans 14 residues. The CDR3 loop is CASSFQGEAGELFF. DNA for the CDR3: TGTGCCAGCAGTTTTCAAGGGGAAGCCGGGGAGCTGTTTTTT.

The chain joins TRBV5-1 to TRBJ2-3, with TRBD2 as a possible D gene (6 bases). Between the trimmed V and J ends, which lost 1 base and 3 bases, there was a span of 9 bases. The CDR3 is 14 residues long. The germline V gene encodes CDR1 SGHRS and CDR2 YFSETQ. CDR3 residues: CASSLSRGTDTQYF. In DNA form, the CDR3 reads TGCGCCAGCAGCTTGAGCCGGGGGACAGATACGCAGTATTTT.

The chain combines TRBV6-5 with TRBJ2-1; D not resolved. Germline V gene lookup returns CDR1 MNHEY and CDR2 SVGAGI. Trimming stripped 7 bases from V and 7 bases from J, with 17 bases between. This CDR3 has 14 amino acids. The CDR3, as DNA: TGTGCCAGCACCCTTACGGCCCGGATTAATGAGCAGTTCTTC. As protein: CASTLTARINEQFF.

The chain combines TRBV28 with TRBJ1-5; no firm D call. The V end was cut by 3 bases, the J end by 3 bases, with 9 bases between. Germline CDR1 reads MDHEN; CDR2 reads SYDVKM. The CDR3 covers 14 residues. The CDR3 spells CASSLAAFNQPQHF. DNA of the CDR3: TGTGCCAGCAGTTTGGCAGCGTTCAATCAGCCCCAGCATTTT. The full variable domain, completed using reference TRBV28 and TRBJ1-5, is DVKVTQSSRYLVKRTGEKVFLECVQDMDHENMFWYRQDPGLGLRLIYFSYDVKMKEKGDIPEGYSVSREKKERFSLILESASTNQTSMYLCASSLAAFNQPQHFGDGTRLSIL.

The chain employs TRBV6-1 and TRBJ1-2; TRBD1 agrees at 9 bases. The CDR3 has 17 amino acids. J lost 2 bases, V lost 6 bases, and 13 bases had no gene match. The germline V gene encodes CDR1 MNHNS and CDR2 SASEGT. The CDR3 loop reads CASREPYSGTGNYGYTF. CDR3 sequence (DNA): TGTGCCAGCAGGGAACCCTACTCCGGGACAGGGAACTATGGCTACACCTTC.

The CDR3 DNA reads TGTGCCAGCAGTGAAGCGACAGGCTTGGGGACCCAGTACTTC. Protein sequence: CASSEATGLGTQYF. The J gene is TRBJ2-5, the V gene TRBV6-1; tentatively, D is TRBD1 (6 bases). CDR3 length equals 14 residues. Trimming took 0 bases from V and 7 from J, leaving 12 bases between them. Germline CDR1 MNHNS, CDR2 SASEGT.

This chain connects TRBV9 to TRBJ2-5; D gene unclear. This CDR3 is built from 13 residues. CDR1 is SGDLS and CDR2 is YYNGEE in the germline V gene. The V gene lost 0 bases and the J gene lost 2 bases, with 5 bases spanning the gap. The CDR3, as DNA: TGTGCCAGCAGCGTAGGGGCTCAAGAGACCCAGTACTTC. It codes for CASSVGAQETQYF.

The chain uses TRBV5-6 and TRBJ2-3; tentative D call: TRBD1 (6 bases). Per the germline V gene, CDR1 is SGHDT and CDR2 is YYEEEE. Trimming left V 0 bases short and J 6 bases short, with 17 bases between. The CDR3 is 16 amino acids. The CDR3 DNA sequence: TGTGCCAGCAGCTTGGGCCACACGGGACAATGGGATACGCAGTATTTT. This sequence encodes CASSLGHTGQWDTQYF.

The rearrangement uses TRBV5-1 and TRBJ1-2; 8 bases are shared with TRBD1. Germline V gives CDR1 SGHRS, CDR2 YFSETQ. The length of the CDR3 is 13 residues. J lost 6 bases, V lost 3 bases, and 4 bases had no gene match. The CDR3 here is CASSYPGQDGYTF. CDR3 nucleotide sequence: TGCGCCAGCAGCTACCCGGGACAGGATGGCTACACCTTC.

This chain joins TRBV7-2 and TRBJ2-3; 7 bases agree with TRBD1. Per germline, CDR1 SGHTA and CDR2 FQGNSA. The length of the CDR3 is 16 residues. The ends lost 5 bases at V and 2 bases at J; junction bases unmatched: 10. CDR3 nucleotide sequence: TGTGCCAGCAGCCCATATGACAGGGCCTACACAGATACGCAGTATTTT. Its protein is CASSPYDRAYTDTQYF.

The chain uses TRBV2 and TRBJ1-2, with a tentative D call TRBD1 (5 bases). Germline-derived CDR1 and CDR2 are SNHLY and FYNNEI. CDR3 length: 14 residues. The V end was cut by 2 bases, the J end by 13 bases, with 20 bases between. In DNA, the CDR3 is TGTGCCAGCAGTGAAATCCGGGCAGCCCCCGGGGGCACCTTC. It codes for CASSEIRAAPGGTF.

This rearrangement joins TRBV10-1 to TRBJ2-1; TRBD2 matches 10 bases. The junction had 11 bases not matched to a gene; V was cut back by 4 bases and J by 8 bases. Per the germline V gene, CDR1 is WNHNN and CDR2 is SYGVQD (reference sequence). CDR3 length equals 16 residues. CDR3 sequence: CASSGAGTSEDYEQFF. CDR3 coding DNA: TGCGCCAGCAGTGGGGCCGGGACTAGCGAAGATTATGAGCAGTTCTTC.

Points on this clone: At one of its ends the junction is not consistent with the germline gene, which may arise from a read error. The chain couples TRBV12-5 to TRBJ2-2; 8 bases map to TRBD2. The CDR3 contains 15 residues. Germline V gene data show CDR1 as LGHNT and CDR2 as FRNRAP. This CDR3 is CASGLAGGQTGELFF. CDR3 sequence (DNA): TGTGCTAGTGGGTTGGCGGGGGGCCAGACCGGGGAGCTGTTTTTT.

The rearrangement uses TRBV12-3 or TRBV12-4 and TRBJ2-3, with D uncertain. The V gene lost 5 bases and the J gene lost 8 bases, with 14 bases spanning the gap. The CDR3 has 13 residues. CDR3 region: CASSLHLEGTQYF. The DNA for the CDR3 is TGTGCCAGCAGTCTTCATCTAGAAGGTACGCAGTATTTT.

The chain links TRBV27 to TRBJ2-2, with 12 bases lining up with TRBD2. Germline CDR1 reads MNHEY; CDR2 reads SMNVEV (reference sequence). CDR3 length: 15 amino acids. J was trimmed by 4 bases and V by 6 bases; bases with no gene match: 3. CDR3 sequence (DNA): TGTGCCAGCAGGGAACTAGCGGGGGGCACCGGGGAGCTGTTTTTT. Protein sequence: CASRELAGGTGELFF.